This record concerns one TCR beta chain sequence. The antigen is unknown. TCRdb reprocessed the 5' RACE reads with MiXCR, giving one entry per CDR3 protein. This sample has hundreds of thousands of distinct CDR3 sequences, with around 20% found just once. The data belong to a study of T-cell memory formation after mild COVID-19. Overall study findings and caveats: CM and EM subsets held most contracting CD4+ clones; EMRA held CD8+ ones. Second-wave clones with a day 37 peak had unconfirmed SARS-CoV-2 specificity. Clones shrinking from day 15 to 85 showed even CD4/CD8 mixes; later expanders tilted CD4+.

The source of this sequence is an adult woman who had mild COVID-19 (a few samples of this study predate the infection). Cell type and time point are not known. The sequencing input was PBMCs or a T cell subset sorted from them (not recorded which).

The CDR3 bases are TGCAGTGCTAGCCCTGTAGCGGGGGGGCGAGAGACCCAGTACTTC. Amino acid sequence: CSASPVAGGRETQYF. This chain uses TRBV20-1 with TRBJ2-5, with TRBD2 matching over 11 bases. J gave up 4 bases and V 3 bases, and 7 bases lay outside the gene matches. CDR1 is DFQATT and CDR2 is SNEGSKA in the germline V gene (reference sequence). The CDR3 spans 15 residues.